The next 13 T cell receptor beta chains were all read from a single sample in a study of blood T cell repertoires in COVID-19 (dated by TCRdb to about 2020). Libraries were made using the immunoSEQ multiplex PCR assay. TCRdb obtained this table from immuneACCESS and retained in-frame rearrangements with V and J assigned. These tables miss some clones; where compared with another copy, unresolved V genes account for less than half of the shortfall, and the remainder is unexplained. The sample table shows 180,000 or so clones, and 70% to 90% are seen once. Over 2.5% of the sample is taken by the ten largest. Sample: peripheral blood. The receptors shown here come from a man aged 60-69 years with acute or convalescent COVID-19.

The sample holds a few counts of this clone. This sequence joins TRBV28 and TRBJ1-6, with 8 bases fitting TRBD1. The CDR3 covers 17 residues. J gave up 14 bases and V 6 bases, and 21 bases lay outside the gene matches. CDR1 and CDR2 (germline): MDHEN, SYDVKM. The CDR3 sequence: CASSQSRDRPFTWTLHF. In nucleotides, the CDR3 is TGTGCCAGCAGCCAATCTCGGGACAGGCCCTTTACTTGGACCCTCCACTTT.

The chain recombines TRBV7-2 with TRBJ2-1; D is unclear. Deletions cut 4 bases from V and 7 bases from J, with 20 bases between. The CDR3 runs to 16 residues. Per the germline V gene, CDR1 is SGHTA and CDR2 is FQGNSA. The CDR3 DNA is TGTGCCAGCAGCTCTTTCTCTACCGGAGAGTATAATGAGCAGTTCTTC. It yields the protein CASSSFSTGEYNEQFF.

The CDR3 sequence: CASSLQGRDEKLFF. The CDR3 DNA follows: TGTGCCAGCAGCTTACAGGGGCGTGATGAAAAACTGTTTTTT. The chain employs TRBV5-4 and TRBJ1-4; TRBD1 aligns across 7 bases. This CDR3 has 14 residues. Trimming removed 2 bases from V and 6 bases from J; junction bases left unmatched: 4. The V gene's germline CDR1 is SGHNT and CDR2 YYREEE (reference sequence).

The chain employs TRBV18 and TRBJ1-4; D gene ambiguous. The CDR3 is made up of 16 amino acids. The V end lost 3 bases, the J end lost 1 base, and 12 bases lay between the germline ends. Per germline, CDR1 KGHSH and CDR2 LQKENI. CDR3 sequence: CASSPGSGVTNEKLFF. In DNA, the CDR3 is TGTGCCAGCTCACCCGGGTCGGGAGTAACTAATGAAAAACTGTTTTTT.

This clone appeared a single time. CDR3 bases: TGTGCCAGCAGCGAGGGACAGAACTCACCCCTCCACTTT. Its protein product is CASSEGQNSPLHF. This chain joins TRBV9 and TRBJ1-6; 7 bases map to TRBD1. V was clipped by 3 bases and J by 10 bases; unmatched bases: 4. Germline V gives CDR1 SGDLS, CDR2 YYNGEE. This CDR3 has 13 residues.

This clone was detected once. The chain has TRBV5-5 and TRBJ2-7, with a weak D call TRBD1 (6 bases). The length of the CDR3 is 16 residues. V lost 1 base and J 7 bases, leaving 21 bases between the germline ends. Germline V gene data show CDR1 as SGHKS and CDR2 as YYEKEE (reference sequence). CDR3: CASSLTSGTSGQEQYF. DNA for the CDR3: TGTGCCAGCAGCTTGACCTCCGGGACATCTGGGCAGGAGCAGTACTTC. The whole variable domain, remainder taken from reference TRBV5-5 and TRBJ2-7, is DAGVTQSPTHLIKTRGQQVTLRCSPISGHKSVSWYQQVLGQGPQFIFQYYEKEERGRGNFPDRFSARQFPNYSSELNVNALLLGDSALYLCASSLTSGTSGQEQYFGPGTRLTVT.

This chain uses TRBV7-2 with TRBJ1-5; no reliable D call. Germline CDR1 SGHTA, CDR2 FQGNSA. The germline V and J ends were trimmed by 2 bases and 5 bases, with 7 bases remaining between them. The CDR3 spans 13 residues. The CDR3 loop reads CASSLQVHQPQHF. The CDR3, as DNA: TGTGCCAGCAGCTTACAGGTGCATCAGCCCCAGCATTTT.

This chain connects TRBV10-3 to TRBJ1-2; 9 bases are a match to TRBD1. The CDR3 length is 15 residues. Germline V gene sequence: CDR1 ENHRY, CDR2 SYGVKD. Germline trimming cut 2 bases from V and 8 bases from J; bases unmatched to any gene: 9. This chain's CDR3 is CAISEAGTGGGGYTF. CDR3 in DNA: TGTGCCATCAGTGAGGCAGGAACAGGGGGCGGAGGCTACACCTTC.

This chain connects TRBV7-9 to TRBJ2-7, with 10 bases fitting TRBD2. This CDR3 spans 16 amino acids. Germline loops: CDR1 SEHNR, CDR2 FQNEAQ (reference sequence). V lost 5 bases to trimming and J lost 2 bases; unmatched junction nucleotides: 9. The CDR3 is CASSRGGGLAPYEQYF. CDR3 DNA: TGTGCCAGCAGCAGAGGAGGGGGACTAGCGCCCTACGAGCAGTACTTC.

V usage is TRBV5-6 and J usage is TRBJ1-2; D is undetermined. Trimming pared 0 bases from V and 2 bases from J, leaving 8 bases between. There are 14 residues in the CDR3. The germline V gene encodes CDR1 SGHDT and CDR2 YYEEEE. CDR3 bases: TGTGCCAGCAGCTTGGGGGCGGGGAACTATGGCTACACCTTC. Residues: CASSLGAGNYGYTF. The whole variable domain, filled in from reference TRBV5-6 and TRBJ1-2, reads DAGVTQSPTHLIKTRGQQVTLRCSPKSGHDTVSWYQQALGQGPQFIFQYYEEEERQRGNFPDRFSGHQFPNYSSELNVNALLLGDSALYLCASSLGAGNYGYTFGSGTRLTVV.

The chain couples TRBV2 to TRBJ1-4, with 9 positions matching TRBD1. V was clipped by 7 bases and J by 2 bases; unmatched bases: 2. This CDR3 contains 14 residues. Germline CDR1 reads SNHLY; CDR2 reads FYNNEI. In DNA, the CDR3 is TGTGCCAGCAATGGACAGGGGACTAATGAAAAACTGTTTTTT. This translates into CASNGQGTNEKLFF.

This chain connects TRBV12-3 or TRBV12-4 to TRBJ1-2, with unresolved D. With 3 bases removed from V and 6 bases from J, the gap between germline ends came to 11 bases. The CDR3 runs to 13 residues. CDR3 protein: CASSFVGPHGYTF. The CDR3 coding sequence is TGTGCCAGCAGTTTCGTTGGGCCCCATGGCTACACCTTC.

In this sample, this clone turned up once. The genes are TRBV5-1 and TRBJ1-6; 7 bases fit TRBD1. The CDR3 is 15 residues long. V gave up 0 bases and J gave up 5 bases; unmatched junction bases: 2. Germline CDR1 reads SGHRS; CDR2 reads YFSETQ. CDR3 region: CASSLEGGNNSPLHF. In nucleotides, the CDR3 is TGCGCCAGCAGCTTGGAAGGGGGCAATAATTCACCCCTCCACTTT.